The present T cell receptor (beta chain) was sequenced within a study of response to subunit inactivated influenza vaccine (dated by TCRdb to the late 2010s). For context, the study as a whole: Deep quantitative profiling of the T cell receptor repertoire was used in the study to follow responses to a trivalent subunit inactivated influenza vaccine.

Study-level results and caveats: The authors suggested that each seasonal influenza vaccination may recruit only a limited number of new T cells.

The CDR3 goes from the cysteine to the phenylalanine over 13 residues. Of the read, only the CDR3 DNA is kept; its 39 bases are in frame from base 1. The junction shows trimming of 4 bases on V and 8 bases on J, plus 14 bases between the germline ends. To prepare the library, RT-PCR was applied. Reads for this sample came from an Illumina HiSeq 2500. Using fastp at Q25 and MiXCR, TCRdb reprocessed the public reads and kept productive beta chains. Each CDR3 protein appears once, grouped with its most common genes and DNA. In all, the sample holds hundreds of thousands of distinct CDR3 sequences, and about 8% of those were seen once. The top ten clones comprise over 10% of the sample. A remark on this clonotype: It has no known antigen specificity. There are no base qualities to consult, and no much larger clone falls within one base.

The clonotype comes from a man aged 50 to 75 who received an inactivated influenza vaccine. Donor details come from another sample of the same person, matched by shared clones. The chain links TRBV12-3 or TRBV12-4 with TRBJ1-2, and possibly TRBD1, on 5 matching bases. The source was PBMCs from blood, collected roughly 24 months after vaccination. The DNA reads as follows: TGTGCCAGCAGTTCCCGCCCGGGGGGAGGCTACACCTTC. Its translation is CASSSRPGGGYTF.